The following is a T cell receptor (beta chain) sequence with its context. The antigen is undetermined. The data were taken from a study of T cell clones after liver transplantation. Study-wide results and caveats: The donor-reactive repertoire was only partly measurable in a couple of subjects, lacking donor cells. Post-transplant, graft-donor-reactive CD4 TCRbeta sequences in blood dropped significantly in most of the 8 subjects.

V was clipped by 5 bases and J by 2 bases, with 15 bases between them. Germline lookup yields CDR1 SGHTA and CDR2 FQGNSA. The CDR3 is made up of 15 amino acids. Produced via immunoSEQ multiplex PCR; TCRdb's table is partial and in-frame only. This sample yields approximately 70,000 clones, of which about 85% are seen a single time; around 2% belongs to the top ten. The sequencing used CD4+ T cells from blood, collected 48 months after liver transplant. The origin of this receptor is a human patient who received a liver transplant. Some T cells here may be from the graft donor. The chain carries TRBV7-2 and TRBJ2-5; either TRBD1 or TRBD2 may supply D (6 bases each). The CDR3 bases are TGTGCCAGCAGCAAATTGAGGGGGGATCAAGAGACCCAGTACTTC. Amino acids: CASSKLRGDQETQYF.